This T cell receptor (beta chain) was captured by sequencing in a study of CD8+ T cells in alopecia areata. Study details: Treated patients took oral tofacitinib at 5 to 10 mg twice daily. Study findings and constraints: Tofacitinib significantly reduced both scalp clonality and expanded CD8+ clones among the top 100. Throughout tofacitinib, many expanded lesional clones continued to persist in scalp and blood.

Note on this clone: Its target is not known.

This CDR3 is built from 14 residues. The V and J ends lost 6 bases and 4 bases respectively, with 10 bases between them. CDR1 is LNHDA, CDR2 SQIVND, per germline (reference sequence). Stated treatment: oral pan-JAK inhibitor, 5-10 mg twice daily. Patients with alopecia areata provided lesional scalp punch biopsies as well as peripheral blood. RNA was isolated and reverse transcribed to cDNA, the sequencing template. Assay: immunoSEQ multiplex PCR; the TCRdb copy retains only in-frame clones and omits some. The sample has 150,000 or so clones, less than 70% seen once. The chain combines TRBV19 with TRBJ2-6; D unclear. Sample: CD8+ T cells sorted from blood, taken at week 4, from a patient treated with tofacitinib. The TCR was taken from a human donor with alopecia areata. The CDR3 region has the DNA TGTGCCAGTAGATCCCTGCCAGGGGCCAACGTCCTGACTTTC. It encodes CASRSLPGANVLTF.